The 5 T cell receptor beta chains below all came from one sample that was sequenced in a study of cytomegalovirus exposure and HLA in healthy donors (dated by TCRdb to the late 2010s). The library was prepared using the immunoSEQ multiplex PCR assay. For the multiplex PCR, a mixture combining 60 forward primers for TCR Vbeta segments and 13 reverse primers for TCR Jbeta segments was used. In its TCRdb copy, this immuneACCESS table keeps in-frame sequences only and misses some clones. Where compared with another copy, unresolved V genes explain less than half of these, and the others have no known cause. In this sample the table shows approximately 140,000 clones, approximately 67% of which occur a single time. The ten largest clones take up 6.5% of the sample. The sample taken for sequencing was PBMCs. These receptors were collected from a woman in her sixties or seventies in good health and CMV-seronegative.

To note about this clone: The sample has other DNA sequences that encode this CDR3 too. The CDR3 sequence is CASRGTGSTDTQYF. DNA for the CDR3: TGTGCCAGCAGAGGGACAGGCAGCACAGATACGCAGTATTTT. The chain links TRBV6-5 to TRBJ2-3, with 8 bases identical to TRBD1. The CDR3 spans 14 residues. Germline values: CDR1 MNHEY, CDR2 SVGAGI. The ends lost 6 bases at V and 0 bases at J; junction bases unmatched: 2.

This clone was observed a single time. V is TRBV4-1 and J is TRBJ1-2; no reliable D call. The CDR3 runs to 13 residues. Trimming took 1 base from V and 7 from J, leaving 10 bases between them. From germline, CDR1 is MGHRA and CDR2 YSYEKL. The CDR3 sequence: CASSQAPGSGYTF. DNA for the CDR3: TGCGCCAGCAGCCAAGCCCCGGGATCTGGCTACACCTTC.

The chain recombines TRBV7-6 with TRBJ1-6, with TRBD1 matching 9 bases. There are 14 residues in the CDR3. V dropped 6 bases and J dropped 6; count of bases not matched to a gene: 3. Germline loops: CDR1 SGHVS, CDR2 FNYEAQ. The CDR3, as DNA: TGTGCCAGCAGATTGGGACAGGGTAATTCACCCCTCCACTTT. Protein product: CASRLGQGNSPLHF. Drawing the rest from reference TRBV7-6 and TRBJ1-6, the complete variable domain is GAGVSQSPRYKVTKRGQDVALRCDPISGHVSLYWYRQALGQGPEFLTYFNYEAQQDKSGLPNDRFSAERPEGSISTLTIQRTEQRDSAMYRCASRLGQGNSPLHFGNGTRLTVT.

This chain joins TRBV18 and TRBJ1-2; 7 bases align to TRBD1. CDR3 length: 15 amino acids. CDR1 is KGHSH and CDR2 is LQKENI in the germline V gene. V shed 3 bases and J 8 bases; nucleotides not matched to a gene: 12. The CDR3 DNA reads TGTGCCAGCTCACCCATTCCCGACAGGGAGGAAGGCTACACCTTC. Amino acid sequence: CASSPIPDREEGYTF.

This clone occurred once. This chain uses TRBV9 with TRBJ2-1, with D perhaps matching TRBD1 (5 bases). The V gene's germline CDR1 is SGDLS and CDR2 YYNGEE. Trimming took 3 bases from V and 5 from J, leaving 15 bases between them. This CDR3 contains 15 residues. CDR3 sequence: CASSADLGQNNEQFF. DNA for the CDR3: TGTGCCAGCAGCGCAGACCTAGGACAAAACAATGAGCAGTTCTTC.